This T cell receptor (beta chain) was retrieved from a study of PD-1 blockade in classical Hodgkin lymphoma. Comments on this clone: Its antigen is not identified.

Time point noted: newly diagnosed, previously untreated cHL patient sample. The investigators isolated CD8+ T cells from thawed PBMCs using magnetic negative selection. The comparison group had newly diagnosed, previously untreated classical Hodgkin lymphoma. The method was immunoSEQ multiplex PCR; TCRdb's version includes in-frame clones alone and lacks a portion of them. This sample yields 10,000 or so clones, of which over 75% are seen a single time; about 15% belongs to the top ten. This CDR3 contains 16 residues. Germline lookup yields CDR1 SGHNT and CDR2 YENEEA. V shed 5 bases and J shed 5 bases, with 19 bases lying between them. Study-level findings and limits: Prior therapy or disease activity may underlie the repertoire differences, whose causes remain undefined. Newly diagnosed patients had baseline TCR diversity that was reportedly lower than that of healthy donors.

Specimen: CD8+ T cells from blood. This sequence was found in a human donor with classical Hodgkin lymphoma. V is TRBV11-3 and J is TRBJ2-1; D possibly corresponds to TRBD2 (7 bases). In DNA, the CDR3 is TGTGCCAGCAGCCATCGACAGGCACGGGGGGACAATGAGCAGTTCTTC. Protein product: CASSHRQARGDNEQFF.